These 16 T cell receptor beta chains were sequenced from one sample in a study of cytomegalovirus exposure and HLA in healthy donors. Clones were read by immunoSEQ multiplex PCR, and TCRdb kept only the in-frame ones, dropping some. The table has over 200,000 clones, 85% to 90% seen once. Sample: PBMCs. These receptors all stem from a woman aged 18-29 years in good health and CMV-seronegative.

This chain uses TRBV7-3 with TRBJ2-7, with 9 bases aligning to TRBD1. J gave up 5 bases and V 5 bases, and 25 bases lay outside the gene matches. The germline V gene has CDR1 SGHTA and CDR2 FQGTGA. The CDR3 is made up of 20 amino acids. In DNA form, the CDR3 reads TGTGCCAGCAGCCATAAACCGAACCCGGGACAGGGTTTTTGGAGCGACGAGCAGTACTTC. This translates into CASSHKPNPGQGFWSDEQYF.

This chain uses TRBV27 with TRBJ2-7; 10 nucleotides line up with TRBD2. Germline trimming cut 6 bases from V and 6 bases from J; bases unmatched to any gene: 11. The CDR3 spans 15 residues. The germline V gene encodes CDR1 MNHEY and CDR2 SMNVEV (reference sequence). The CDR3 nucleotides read TGTGCCAGCAGAACCCTTAGAGCGGGAGGGCCCGAGCAGTACTTC. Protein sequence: CASRTLRAGGPEQYF.

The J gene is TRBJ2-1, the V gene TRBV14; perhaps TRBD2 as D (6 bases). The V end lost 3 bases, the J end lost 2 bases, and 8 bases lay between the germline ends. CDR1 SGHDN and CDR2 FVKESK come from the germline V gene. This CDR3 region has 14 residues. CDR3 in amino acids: CASSQRGTYNEQFF. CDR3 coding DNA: TGTGCCAGCAGCCAGCGGGGAACCTACAATGAGCAGTTCTTC.

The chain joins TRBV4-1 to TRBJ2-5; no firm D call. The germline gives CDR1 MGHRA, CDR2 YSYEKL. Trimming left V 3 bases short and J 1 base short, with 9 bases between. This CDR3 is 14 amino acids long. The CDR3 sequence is CASSQVGLQETQYF. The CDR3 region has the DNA TGCGCCAGCAGCCAGGTTGGGCTCCAAGAGACCCAGTACTTC.

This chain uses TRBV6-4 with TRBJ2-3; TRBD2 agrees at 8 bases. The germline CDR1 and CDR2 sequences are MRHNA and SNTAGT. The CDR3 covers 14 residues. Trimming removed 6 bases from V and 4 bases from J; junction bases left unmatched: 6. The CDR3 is CASSHAAGADTQYF. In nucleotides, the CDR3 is TGTGCCAGCAGCCACGCAGCGGGAGCAGATACGCAGTATTTT.

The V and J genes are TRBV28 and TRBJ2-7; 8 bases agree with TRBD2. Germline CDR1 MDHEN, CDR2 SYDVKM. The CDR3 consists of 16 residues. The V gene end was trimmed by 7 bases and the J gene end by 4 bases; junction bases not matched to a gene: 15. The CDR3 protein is CASNLRGGSSRYEQYF. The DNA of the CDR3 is TGTGCCAGCAACCTACGGGGGGGGTCTAGCAGGTACGAGCAGTACTTC.

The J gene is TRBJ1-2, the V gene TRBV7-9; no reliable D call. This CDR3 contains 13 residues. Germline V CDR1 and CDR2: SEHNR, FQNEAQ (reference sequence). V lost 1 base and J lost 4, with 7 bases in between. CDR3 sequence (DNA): TGTGCCAGCAGCTTAGGCAGAAGCTATGGCTACACCTTC. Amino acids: CASSLGRSYGYTF.

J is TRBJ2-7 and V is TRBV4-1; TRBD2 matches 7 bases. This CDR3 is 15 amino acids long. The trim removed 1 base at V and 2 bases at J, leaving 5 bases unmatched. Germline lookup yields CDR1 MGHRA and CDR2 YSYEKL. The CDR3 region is CASSQVGGSPYEQYF. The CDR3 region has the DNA TGCGCCAGCAGCCAAGTGGGGGGGAGTCCCTACGAGCAGTACTTC.

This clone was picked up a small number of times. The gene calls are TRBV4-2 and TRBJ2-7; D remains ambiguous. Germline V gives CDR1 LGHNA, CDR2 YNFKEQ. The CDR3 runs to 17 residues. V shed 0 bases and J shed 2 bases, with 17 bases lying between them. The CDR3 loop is CASSQDGPSGPAYEQYF. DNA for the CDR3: TGTGCCAGCAGCCAAGATGGCCCCTCGGGTCCTGCCTACGAGCAGTACTTC.

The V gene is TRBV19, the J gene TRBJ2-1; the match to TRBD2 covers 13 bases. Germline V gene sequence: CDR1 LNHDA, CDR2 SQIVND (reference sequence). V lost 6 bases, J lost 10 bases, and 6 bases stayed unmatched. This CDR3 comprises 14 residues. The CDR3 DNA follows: TGTGCCAGTAGACTAGCGGGAGGGCCAGAGGAGCAGTTCTTC. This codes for CASRLAGGPEEQFF.

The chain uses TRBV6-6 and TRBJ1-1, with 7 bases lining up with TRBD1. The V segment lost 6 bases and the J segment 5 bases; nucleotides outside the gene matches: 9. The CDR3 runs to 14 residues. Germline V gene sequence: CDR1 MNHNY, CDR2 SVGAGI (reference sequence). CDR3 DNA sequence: TGTGCCAGCAGAATAGACAGGGACGGGACTGAAGCTTTCTTT. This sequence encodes CASRIDRDGTEAFF.

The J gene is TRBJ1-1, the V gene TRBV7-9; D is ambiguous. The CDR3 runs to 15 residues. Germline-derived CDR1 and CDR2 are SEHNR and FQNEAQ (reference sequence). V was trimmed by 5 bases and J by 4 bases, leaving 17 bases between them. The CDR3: CASSLNPGAGTEAFF. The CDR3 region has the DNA TGTGCCAGCAGCCTAAATCCTGGAGCGGGCACTGAAGCTTTCTTT.

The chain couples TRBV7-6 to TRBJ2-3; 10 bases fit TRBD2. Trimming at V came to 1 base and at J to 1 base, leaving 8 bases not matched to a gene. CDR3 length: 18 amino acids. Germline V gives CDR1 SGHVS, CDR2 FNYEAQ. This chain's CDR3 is CASSLGGAGGPGTDTQYF. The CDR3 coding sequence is TGTGCCAGCAGCTTAGGGGGAGCGGGAGGGCCTGGCACAGATACGCAGTATTTT.

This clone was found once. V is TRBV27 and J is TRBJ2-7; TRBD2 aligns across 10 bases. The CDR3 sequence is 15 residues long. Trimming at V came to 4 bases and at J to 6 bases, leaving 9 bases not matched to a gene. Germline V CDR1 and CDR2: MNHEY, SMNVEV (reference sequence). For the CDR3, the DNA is TGTGCCAGCAGTTCCCCGCTAGCGGGAGAGCGCGAGCAGTACTTC. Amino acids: CASSSPLAGEREQYF.

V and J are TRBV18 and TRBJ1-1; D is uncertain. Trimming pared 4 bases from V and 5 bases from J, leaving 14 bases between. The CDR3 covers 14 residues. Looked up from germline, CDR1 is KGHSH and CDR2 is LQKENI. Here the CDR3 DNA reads TGTGCCAGCTCACGTGAGTCAGGAGGGACTGAAGCTTTCTTT. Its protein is CASSRESGGTEAFF. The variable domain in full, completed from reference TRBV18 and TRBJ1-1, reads NAGVMQNPRHLVRRRGQEARLRCSPMKGHSHVYWYRQLPEEGLKFMVYLQKENIIDESGMPKERFSAEFPKEGPSILRIQQVVRGDSAAYFCASSRESGGTEAFFGQGTRLTVV.

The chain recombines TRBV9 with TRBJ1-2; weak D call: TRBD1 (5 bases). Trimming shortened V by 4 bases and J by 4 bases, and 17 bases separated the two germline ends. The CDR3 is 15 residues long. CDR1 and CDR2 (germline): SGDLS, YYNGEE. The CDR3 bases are TGTGCCAGCAGCTTTACAGGCGCCGGGGGCTATGGCTACACCTTC. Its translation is CASSFTGAGGYGYTF.